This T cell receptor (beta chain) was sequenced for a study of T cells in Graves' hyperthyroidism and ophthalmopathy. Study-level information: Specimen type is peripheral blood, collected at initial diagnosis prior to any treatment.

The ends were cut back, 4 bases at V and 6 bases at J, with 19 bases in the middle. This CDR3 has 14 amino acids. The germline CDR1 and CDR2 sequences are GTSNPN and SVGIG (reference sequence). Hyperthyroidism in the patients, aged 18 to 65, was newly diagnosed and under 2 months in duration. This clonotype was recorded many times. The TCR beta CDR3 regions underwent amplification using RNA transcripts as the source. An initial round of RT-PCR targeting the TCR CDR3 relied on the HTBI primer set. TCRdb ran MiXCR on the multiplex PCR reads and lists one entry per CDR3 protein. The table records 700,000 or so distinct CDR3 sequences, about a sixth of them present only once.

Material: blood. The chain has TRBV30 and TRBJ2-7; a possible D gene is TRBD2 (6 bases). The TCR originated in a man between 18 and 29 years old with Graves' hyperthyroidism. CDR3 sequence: CAWKGGRGAGEQYF. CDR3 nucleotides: TGTGCCTGGAAAGGAGGGAGAGGTGCGGGCGAGCAGTACTTC.